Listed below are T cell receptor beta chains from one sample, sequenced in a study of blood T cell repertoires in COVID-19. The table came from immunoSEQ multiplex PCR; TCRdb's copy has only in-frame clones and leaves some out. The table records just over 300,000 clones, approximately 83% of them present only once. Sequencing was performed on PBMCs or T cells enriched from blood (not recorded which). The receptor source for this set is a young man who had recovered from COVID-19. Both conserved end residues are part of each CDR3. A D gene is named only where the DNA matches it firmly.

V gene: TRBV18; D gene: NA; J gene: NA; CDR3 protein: CASSPPATGLREQYF
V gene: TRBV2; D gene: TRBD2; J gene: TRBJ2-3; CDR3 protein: CASRPRLAGITDTQYF
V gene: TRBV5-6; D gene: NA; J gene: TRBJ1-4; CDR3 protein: CASSWTVGTNEKLFF
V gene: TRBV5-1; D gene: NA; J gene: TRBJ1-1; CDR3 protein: CASSLTWRGNTEAFF
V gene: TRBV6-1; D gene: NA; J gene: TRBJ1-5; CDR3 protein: CASSDRQSPNQPQHF
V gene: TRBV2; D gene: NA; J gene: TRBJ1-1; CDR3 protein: CASSYTPGQIMNTEAFF
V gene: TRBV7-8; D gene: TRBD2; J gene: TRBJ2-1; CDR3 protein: CASSRKAPGGVNEQFF
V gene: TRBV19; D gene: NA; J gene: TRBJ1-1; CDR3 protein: CASSPGRTEAFF
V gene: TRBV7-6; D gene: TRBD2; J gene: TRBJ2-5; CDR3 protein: CASSAPAGGETQYF
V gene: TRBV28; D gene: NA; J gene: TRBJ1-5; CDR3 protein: CASSPSNQPQHF
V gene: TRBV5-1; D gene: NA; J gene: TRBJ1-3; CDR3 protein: CASSSLGGSGNTIYF
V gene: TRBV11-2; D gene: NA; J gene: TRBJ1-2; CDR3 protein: CASSLGASYGYTF
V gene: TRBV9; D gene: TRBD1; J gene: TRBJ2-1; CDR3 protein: CASSVARGIDEQFF
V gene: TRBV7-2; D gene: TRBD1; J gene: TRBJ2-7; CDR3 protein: CASSLRTGETYEQYF
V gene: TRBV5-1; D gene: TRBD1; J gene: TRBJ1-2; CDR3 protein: CASSLEAGQGSWSSGYTF
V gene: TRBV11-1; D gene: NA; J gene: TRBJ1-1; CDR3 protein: CASSPGIGGTEAFF
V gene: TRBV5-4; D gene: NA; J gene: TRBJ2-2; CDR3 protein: CASSGLASGLTNTGELFF
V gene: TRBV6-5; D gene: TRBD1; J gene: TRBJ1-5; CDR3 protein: CASTGTGVGPQHF
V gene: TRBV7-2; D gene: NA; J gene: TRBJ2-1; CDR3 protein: CASSLERVESEQFF
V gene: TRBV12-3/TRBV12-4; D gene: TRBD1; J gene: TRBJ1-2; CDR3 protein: CASSSTGGYGYTF
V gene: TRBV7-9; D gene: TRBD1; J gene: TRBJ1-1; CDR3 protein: CASSRTGGGKLNTEAFF
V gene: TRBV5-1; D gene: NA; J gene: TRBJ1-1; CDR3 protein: CASSLSTGRQNTEAFF
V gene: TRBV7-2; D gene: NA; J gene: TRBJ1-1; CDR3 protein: CASSLSRDTNTEAFF
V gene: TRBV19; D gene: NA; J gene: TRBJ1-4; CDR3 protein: CASSVTSATNEKLFF
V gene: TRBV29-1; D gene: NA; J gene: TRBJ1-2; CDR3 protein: CSVLAYGYTF
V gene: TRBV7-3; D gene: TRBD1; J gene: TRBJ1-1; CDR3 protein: CASRLGGPNTEAFF
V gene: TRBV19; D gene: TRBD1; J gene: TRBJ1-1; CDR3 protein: CASRDRGVTEAFF
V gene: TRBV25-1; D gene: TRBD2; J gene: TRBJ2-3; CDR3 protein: CASSAFKTSGAADTQYF
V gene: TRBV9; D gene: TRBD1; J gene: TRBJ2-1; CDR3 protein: CASSPLGRGNEQFF
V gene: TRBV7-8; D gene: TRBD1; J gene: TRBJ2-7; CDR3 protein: CASRPGQGLGEQYF
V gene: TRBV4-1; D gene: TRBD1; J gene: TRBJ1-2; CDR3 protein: CASRYPGQDYGYTF
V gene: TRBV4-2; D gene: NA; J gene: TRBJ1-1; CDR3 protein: CASSQYGGAFF
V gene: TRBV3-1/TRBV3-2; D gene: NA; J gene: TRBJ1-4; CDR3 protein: CASSLRGEEKLFF
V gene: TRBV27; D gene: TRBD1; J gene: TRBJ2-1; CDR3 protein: CASSLGPGQGFNEQFF
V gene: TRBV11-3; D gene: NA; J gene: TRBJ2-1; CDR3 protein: CASSLSLNNEQFF
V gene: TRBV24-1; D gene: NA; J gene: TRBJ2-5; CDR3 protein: CATSDFTTQETQYF
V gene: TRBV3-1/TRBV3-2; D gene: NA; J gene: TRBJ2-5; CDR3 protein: CASSQVIGTSETQYF
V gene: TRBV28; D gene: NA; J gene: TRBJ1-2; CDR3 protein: CASSTGFESGYTF
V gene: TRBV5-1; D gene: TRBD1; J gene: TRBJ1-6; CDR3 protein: CASSPGTENSPLHF
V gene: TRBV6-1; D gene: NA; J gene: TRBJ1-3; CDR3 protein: CASSDLGAVGGNTIYF
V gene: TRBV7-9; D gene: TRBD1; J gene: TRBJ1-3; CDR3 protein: CASSISGDRERNTIYF
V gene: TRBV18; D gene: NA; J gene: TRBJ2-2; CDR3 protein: CASSPRPGSTGELFF
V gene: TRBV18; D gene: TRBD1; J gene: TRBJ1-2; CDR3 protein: CASSQMDRVEGGYTF
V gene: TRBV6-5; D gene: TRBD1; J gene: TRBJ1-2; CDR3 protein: CASRVTGGYGYTF
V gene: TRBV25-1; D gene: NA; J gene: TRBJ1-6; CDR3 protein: CASSEFGRGNSPLHF
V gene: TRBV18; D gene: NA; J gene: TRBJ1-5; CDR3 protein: CASSLGQLYSNQPQHF
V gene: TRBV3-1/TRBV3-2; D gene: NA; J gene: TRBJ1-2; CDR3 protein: CASSQEAASLSGYTF
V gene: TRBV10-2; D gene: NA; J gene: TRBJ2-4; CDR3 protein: CASSEPGPNIQYF
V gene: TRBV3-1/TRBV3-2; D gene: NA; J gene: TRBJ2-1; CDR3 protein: CASSQQRTAYNEQFF
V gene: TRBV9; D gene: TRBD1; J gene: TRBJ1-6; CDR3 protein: CASSSSPGGNSPLHF
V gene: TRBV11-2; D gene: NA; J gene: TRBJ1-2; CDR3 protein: CASSFPLDPGGYGYTF
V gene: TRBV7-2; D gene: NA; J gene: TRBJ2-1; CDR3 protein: CASSLETIEPPYNEQFF
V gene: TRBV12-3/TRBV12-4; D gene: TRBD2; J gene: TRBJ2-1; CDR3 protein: CASSGTSGGPQFF
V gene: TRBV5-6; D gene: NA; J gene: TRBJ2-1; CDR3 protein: CASNRRGFDEQFF
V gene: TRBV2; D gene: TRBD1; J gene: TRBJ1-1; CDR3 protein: CASSGQGARTEAFF